A selection of T cell receptor beta chains follows, all from one sample in a study of spatial heterogeneity in lung cancer. Each CDR3 protein is one row after TCRdb ran MiXCR on the 5' RACE reads. The sample contains under 80,000 distinct CDR3 sequences, roughly 6.6% of which appear only once. Material: PBMCs, obtained at surgery. The receptors stem from a female donor with early-stage non-small cell lung cancer. The CDR3 runs from the conserved cysteine through the conserved F or W. Part of the rows lack a size; the others show once, few, many or a class for expanded clones.

TRBJ2-3 | TRBV2 | many | CASSESRVDTDTQYF
TRBJ1-3 | TRBV6-5 | . | CASSSDPAGNTIYF
TRBJ1-2 | TRBV7-2 | many | CASSPTGYGYTF
TRBJ2-1 | TRBV5-1 | . | CASSSVLEQFF
TRBJ1-2 | TRBV12-3/TRBV12-4 | many | CASSKAGNGYGYTF
TRBJ2-5 | TRBV7-8 | many | CASSLVQGLGRQETQYF
TRBJ1-5 | TRBV19 | . | CASSPSQRGNQPQHF
TRBJ2-7 | TRBV20-1 | few | CSARGADAYEQYF
TRBJ1-1 | TRBV29-1 | . | CSVDGPSRGMNTEAFF
TRBJ2-3 | TRBV20-1 | few | CSARFLAQGGDTQYF